This TCR beta chain is drawn from a study of blood T cell repertoires in COVID-19. The CDR3 has 15 amino acids. The V segment lost 6 bases and the J segment 3 bases; nucleotides outside the gene matches: 4. Germline CDR1 MDHEN, CDR2 SYDVKM. Sequencing used immunoSEQ multiplex PCR; TCRdb keeps in-frame clones, though not all of them. This table has some 260,000 clones, 80% to 90% appearing once. The source material was peripheral blood. V usage is TRBV28 and J usage is TRBJ2-6, with 8 bases identical to TRBD1. The clonotype originates from a woman in her 70s with COVID-19, enrolled during active disease. The CDR3 here is CASRPGGGGANVLTF. Written as DNA, the CDR3 is TGTGCCAGCAGACCAGGGGGCGGTGGGGCCAACGTCCTGACTTTC.